This T cell receptor beta chain was captured in a study of cytomegalovirus exposure and HLA in healthy donors. On this clone: Its target is unknown.

Vbeta (60) and Jbeta (13) primers were used in the PCR. The method was immunoSEQ multiplex PCR; TCRdb's version includes in-frame clones alone and lacks a portion of them. The table has 80,000 or so clones, about 71% seen once. Trimming removed 3 bases from V and 4 bases from J; junction bases left unmatched: 9. Looked up from germline, CDR1 is SGHRS and CDR2 is YFSETQ. The CDR3 has 16 residues. Study results and caveats: Common viral pathogens seemed, in a later analysis, to connect with several of the most significant clusters.

Sequencing was done on a sample of PBMCs. This clonotype was sampled from a woman in her 40s in good health and CMV-seronegative. This chain uses TRBV5-1 with TRBJ1-2; 10 nucleotides agree with TRBD1. This CDR3 reads CASSSPDRGLRYGYTF. CDR3 nucleotides: TGCGCCAGCAGCTCACCAGACAGGGGGCTACGCTATGGCTACACCTTC. Filled out from reference TRBV5-1 and TRBJ1-2, the complete variable domain reads KAGVTQTPRYLIKTRGQQVTLSCSPISGHRSVSWYQQTPGQGLQFLFEYFSETQRNKGNFPGRFSGRQFSNSRSEMNVSTLELGDSALYLCASSSPDRGLRYGYTFGSGTRLTVV.